These 19 T cell receptor beta chains originate from one sample sequenced in a study of blood T cell repertoires in COVID-19. TCRdb's table, derived via immunoSEQ multiplex PCR, lists solely in-frame clones and lacks some. The sample has approximately 280,000 clones, roughly 85% seen once. Specimen: PBMCs or T cells enriched from blood (not recorded which). These receptors came from a woman aged 50 to 65 who had recovered from COVID-19.

This clone has only a few counts. The rearrangement uses TRBV27 and TRBJ1-6, with a weak D call TRBD1 (5 bases). From germline, CDR1 is MNHEY and CDR2 SMNVEV (reference sequence). Trimming took 10 bases from V and 1 from J, leaving 14 bases between them. The length of the CDR3 is 15 residues. In nucleotides, the CDR3 is TGTGCCACCGCGGGGGGGAGGTCCTATAATTCACCCCTCCACTTT. This sequence encodes CATAGGRSYNSPLHF.

This clone showed up just a few times. The chain's CDR3 is CSVGSGPGTEAFF. The CDR3 region has the DNA TGCAGCGTTGGCTCCGGTCCGGGCACTGAAGCTTTCTTT. This sequence joins TRBV29-1 and TRBJ1-1; D not certain. V was shortened by 4 bases and J by 4 bases, with 13 bases between the two germline ends. The germline V gene encodes CDR1 SQVTM and CDR2 ANQGSEA. The CDR3 has 13 residues.

The chain is built from TRBV9 and TRBJ2-7; maybe TRBD2 (6 bases). CDR1 and CDR2 from the germline V gene are SGDLS and YYNGEE. Trimming removed 3 bases at V and 6 bases at J, with 13 bases between. The CDR3 runs to 13 residues. This chain's CDR3 is CASSAIRGSEQYF. CDR3 nucleotide sequence: TGTGCCAGCAGCGCTATACGGGGGTCCGAGCAGTACTTC.

J is TRBJ2-3 and V is TRBV9; a possible D gene is TRBD1 (5 bases). This CDR3 is built from 15 residues. V was pared by 4 bases and J by 3 bases, with 15 bases between. Germline V CDR1 and CDR2: SGDLS, YYNGEE. The chain's CDR3 is CASSSGQAGTDTQYF. The CDR3 DNA sequence: TGTGCCAGCAGCTCAGGGCAGGCAGGGACAGATACGCAGTATTTT.

The chain has TRBV27 and TRBJ2-7, with TRBD1 matching 11 bases. Trimming cost V 6 bases and J 2 bases; bases outside gene matches: 6. Germline values: CDR1 MNHEY, CDR2 SMNVEV (reference sequence). The CDR3 runs to 15 residues. The CDR3: CASSVGQGVPYEQYF. The CDR3 coding sequence is TGTGCCAGCAGCGTGGGACAGGGGGTTCCCTACGAGCAGTACTTC.

The chain recombines TRBV7-9 with TRBJ2-1; no clear D. Trimming left V 4 bases short and J 6 bases short, with 7 bases between. Germline CDR1 reads SEHNR; CDR2 reads FQNEAQ (reference sequence). The CDR3 is 12 residues long. The CDR3 DNA reads as TGTGCCAGCAGCTCCCTCCTCAATGAGCAGTTCTTC. Translation gives CASSSLLNEQFF.

V is TRBV15 and J is TRBJ2-1; a weak D match, TRBD2 (6 bases). This CDR3 contains 14 residues. Deletions cut 5 bases from V and 9 bases from J, with 17 bases between. Germline V gene sequence: CDR1 LNHNV, CDR2 YYDKDF (reference sequence). The CDR3 protein is CATSPGTSSGEQFF. CDR3 sequence (DNA): TGTGCCACCAGCCCCGGAACTAGCTCCGGTGAGCAGTTCTTC.

This chain connects TRBV9 to TRBJ1-4; 8 bases fit TRBD1. Germline V lookup: CDR1 SGDLS, CDR2 YYNGEE. The CDR3 loop spans 16 amino acids. V was clipped by 4 bases and J by 10 bases; unmatched bases: 15. The CDR3 spells CASSPHIRGHGGKLFF. The CDR3 DNA sequence: TGTGCCAGCAGCCCCCACATCAGGGGGCATGGCGGAAAACTGTTTTTT.

The chain joins TRBV6-1 to TRBJ1-1, with TRBD1 as a possible D gene (6 bases). Trimming left V 3 bases short and J 6 bases short, with 14 bases between. This CDR3 comprises 14 residues. Germline V CDR1 and CDR2: MNHNS, SASEGT. CDR3 loop: CASSDIQGWAEAFF. CDR3 in DNA: TGTGCCAGCAGTGATATACAGGGATGGGCTGAAGCTTTCTTT.

The rearrangement uses TRBV5-1 and TRBJ2-1, with 9 bases lining up with TRBD2. The CDR3 runs to 13 residues. CDR1 SGHRS and CDR2 YFSETQ come from the germline V gene. J was trimmed by 8 bases and V by 1 base; bases with no gene match: 1. The CDR3 nucleotides read TGCGCCAGCAGCTTGCCTAGCGGGGATGAGCAGTTCTTC. Translating gives CASSLPSGDEQFF.

J is TRBJ2-7 and V is TRBV10-3; D might be TRBD2 (5 bases). CDR3 size: 15 residues. Germline CDR1 and CDR2: ENHRY and SYGVKD. V lost 0 bases to trimming and J lost 6 bases, with 15 bases between them. For the CDR3, the DNA is TGTGCCATCAGTGAGTCCGGGGTATCTCAAACCGAGCAGTACTTC. Its protein product is CAISESGVSQTEQYF.

The genes are TRBV5-1 and TRBJ2-5, with D possibly TRBD2 on 5 matching bases. Germline CDR1 and CDR2: SGHRS and YFSETQ. V lost 2 bases and J 2 bases, leaving 10 bases between the germline ends. This CDR3 comprises 14 residues. The CDR3 DNA reads TGCGCCAGCAGCTTAATTGGAGGTCAAGAGACCCAGTACTTC. Its protein is CASSLIGGQETQYF.

V and J are TRBV12-3 or TRBV12-4 and TRBJ1-2; unclear D gene. V was trimmed by 2 bases and J by 5 bases, leaving 9 bases between them. CDR3 length: 13 amino acids. CDR3 coding DNA: TGTGCCAGCAGTTTAATACGGGATTATGGCTACACCTTC. Protein product: CASSLIRDYGYTF.

This clone was observed a handful of times. V usage is TRBV2 and J usage is TRBJ2-7; D is undetermined. Looked up from germline, CDR1 is SNHLY and CDR2 is FYNNEI. CDR3 size: 15 residues. Trimming left V 6 bases short and J 3 bases short, with 18 bases between. Written as DNA, the CDR3 is TGTGCCAGCAGCGTAAGCGCTTTAGAATTCTACGAGCAGTACTTC. Translated, it gives CASSVSALEFYEQYF.

The chain carries TRBV2 and TRBJ2-3; 7 nucleotides match TRBD2. The CDR3 runs 12 residues. Germline CDR1 and CDR2: SNHLY and FYNNEI. CDR3: CAISGMADTQYF. CDR3 DNA sequence: TGTGCTATAAGCGGGATGGCAGATACGCAGTATTTT. Supplemented by reference TRBV2 and TRBJ2-3, the full variable domain reads EPEVTQTPSHQVTQMGQEVILRCVPISNHLYFYWYRQILGQKVEFLVSFYNNEISEKSEIFDDQFSVERPDGSNFTLKIRSTKLEDSAMYFCAISGMADTQYFGPGTRLTVL.

The rearrangement joins TRBV6-5 to TRBJ1-6; D perhaps matches TRBD1 (6 bases). The CDR3 consists of 14 residues. V was clipped by 6 bases and J by 4 bases, with 10 bases between them. The germline V gene encodes CDR1 MNHEY and CDR2 SVGAGI. CDR3 region: CASRRGQYNSPLHF. The CDR3 DNA reads as TGTGCCAGCAGACGCGGACAGTATAATTCACCCCTCCACTTT.

The V gene is TRBV6-1, the J gene TRBJ2-3; D is perhaps TRBD2 (5 bases). The CDR3 runs to 16 residues. V dropped 3 bases and J dropped 3 bases, with 16 bases sitting between them. CDR1 is MNHNS, CDR2 SASEGT, per germline. CDR3 DNA sequence: TGTGCCAGCAGTGATAGTCGAGGGAGTGCGACAGATACGCAGTATTTT. Amino acid sequence: CASSDSRGSATDTQYF.

This clone has more than one count but fewer than ten. The genes are TRBV30 and TRBJ1-4; possibly TRBD1 for D (5 bases). Germline V gives CDR1 GTSNPN, CDR2 SVGIG (reference sequence). Trimming took 0 bases from V and 5 from J, leaving 16 bases between them. This CDR3 is 16 amino acids long. CDR3 loop: CAWSVRSGLSNEKLFF. For the CDR3, the DNA is TGTGCCTGGAGTGTACGCTCGGGACTTTCGAATGAAAAACTGTTTTTT.

This clone was picked up a small number of times. The chain couples TRBV5-4 to TRBJ2-7, with TRBD1 identical over 8 bases. The germline CDR1 and CDR2 sequences are SGHNT and YYREEE (reference sequence). This CDR3 has 15 amino acids. V dropped 2 bases and J dropped 9; count of bases not matched to a gene: 13. The CDR3 DNA follows: TGTGCCAGCAGCTTCTCGACAGGGGTCCAATATGGGCAGTACTTC. It codes for CASSFSTGVQYGQYF.